This T cell receptor beta chain came from a study of cytomegalovirus exposure and HLA in healthy donors. Researchers ran the PCR with 60 Vbeta and 13 Jbeta primers. TCRdb keeps only in-frame clones here, not all; method: immunoSEQ multiplex PCR. The table records 300,000 or so clones, 70% to 90% of them present only once. Findings of the study overall: Later work found that TCR association rates differed between HLA loci; DRB1 had the most and HLA-C the fewest. TCR beta V- and J-gene trimming was later associated with a missense DCLRE1C variant. Researchers reportedly found TCR beta sequences accurately predicted most subjects' HLA-A and HLA-B alleles.

For this clone: Its matching antigen is unknown.

The CDR3 runs 13 residues. The germline gives CDR1 MNHEY, CDR2 SMNVEV (reference sequence). The germline V and J ends were trimmed by 3 bases and 5 bases, with 10 bases remaining between them. Input material: PBMCs. The sequence was obtained from a woman between 35 and 50 years old in good health and CMV-seropositive. The chain uses TRBV27 and TRBJ2-5; maybe TRBD1 (6 bases). The CDR3 spells CASSFTGRETQYF. CDR3 DNA sequence: TGTGCCAGCAGTTTTACAGGGCGGGAGACCCAGTACTTC.